The 24 T cell receptor beta chains given below trace back to one sample, sequenced in a study of beta chain features in type 1 diabetes. The sequenced template was cDNA made from the entire isolated RNA. Assay used: immunoSEQ multiplex PCR; TCRdb lists only in-frame clones, some missing. The sample comprises about 470,000 clones, around 28% of which are singletons, and 0.05% to 0.065% rests with the top ten. The sample taken for sequencing was naive CD4+ T cells from blood. These receptors all stem from a man aged 18-30 years in good health.

V is TRBV15 and J is TRBJ2-3; no reliable D call. Germline assignment: CDR1 LNHNV and CDR2 YYDKDF (reference sequence). The CDR3 contains 16 residues. Trimming stripped 4 bases from V and 6 bases from J, with 20 bases between. In DNA, the CDR3 is TGTGCCACCAGCATCAGAGCAGGTCTCGAGTCGGATACGCAGTATTTT. Protein sequence: CATSIRAGLESDTQYF.

The CDR3 nucleotides are TGCGCCAGCAGCCAACGCGGACTAGCGGGAAATGAGCAGTTCTTC. Translating it yields CASSQRGLAGNEQFF. V and J are TRBV4-3 and TRBJ2-1; TRBD2 matches 12 bases. Germline V CDR1 and CDR2: LGHNA, YSLEER. CDR3 length: 15 residues. J was trimmed by 7 bases and V by 2 bases; bases with no gene match: 3.

This clone was detected a few times. This rearrangement joins TRBV29-1 to TRBJ2-7; 9 bases match TRBD1. Germline V lookup: CDR1 SQVTM, CDR2 ANQGSEA. The V segment lost 6 bases and the J segment 1 base; nucleotides outside the gene matches: 4. This CDR3 is built from 13 residues. The CDR3 here is CSVTGQGSYEQYF. As DNA, the CDR3 is TGCAGCGTGACGGGACAGGGTTCCTACGAGCAGTACTTC.

This clone was counted only a few times. This sequence joins TRBV30 and TRBJ2-3, with a possible D match to TRBD2 (5 bases). V dropped 0 bases and J dropped 10 bases, with 11 bases sitting between them. The CDR3 runs 12 residues. Germline lookup yields CDR1 GTSNPN and CDR2 SVGIG (reference sequence). CDR3 region: CAWSVIGGSQYF. CDR3 nucleotide sequence: TGTGCCTGGAGTGTGATAGGAGGTTCGCAGTATTTT.

The genes are TRBV30 and TRBJ2-7, with 10 nucleotides matching TRBD2. Unmatched junction bases numbered 7, after V lost 4 bases and J lost 7 bases. Looked up from germline, CDR1 is GTSNPN and CDR2 is SVGIG (reference sequence). The CDR3 extends over 13 amino acids. The CDR3 loop reads CAWTGTSVGEQYF. In DNA form, the CDR3 reads TGTGCCTGGACCGGGACTAGCGTGGGGGAGCAGTACTTC. The full variable domain, rest sourced from reference TRBV30 and TRBJ2-7, is SQTIHQWPATLVQPVGSPLSLECTVEGTSNPNLYWYRQAAGRGLQLLFYSVGIGQISSEVPQNLSASRPQDRQFILSSKKLLLSDSGFYLCAWTGTSVGEQYFGPGTRLTVT.

The chain carries TRBV5-1 and TRBJ2-1, with 7 bases fitting TRBD2. Germline values: CDR1 SGHRS, CDR2 YFSETQ. This CDR3 has 15 amino acids. The ends lost 2 bases at V and 8 bases at J; junction bases unmatched: 10. CDR3 coding DNA: TGCGCCAGCAGCTTCGGCCTGGGACTACCCCATGAGCAGTTCTTC. Translating it yields CASSFGLGLPHEQFF.

The genes are TRBV10-3 and TRBJ2-5, with 8 nucleotides matching TRBD2. The CDR3 consists of 16 residues. Germline V gene data show CDR1 as ENHRY and CDR2 as SYGVKD. J gave up 6 bases and V 0 bases, and 9 bases lay outside the gene matches. The CDR3 nucleotides are TGTGCCATCAGTGAGTCAGGTAGCGGGATCGTAAAGACCCAGTACTTC. Amino acid sequence: CAISESGSGIVKTQYF.

The chain couples TRBV7-2 to TRBJ2-7; 7 bases match TRBD1. V lost 5 bases, J lost 5 bases, and 9 bases stayed unmatched. The CDR3 is 14 residues long. CDR1 is SGHTA, CDR2 FQGNSA, per germline. This chain's CDR3 is CASSKGPDRHEQYF. CDR3 coding DNA: TGTGCCAGCAGCAAAGGCCCGGACAGGCACGAGCAGTACTTC.

This clone came up a few times. This chain connects TRBV6-1 to TRBJ2-7; 7 bases are shared with TRBD1. The ends lost 3 bases at V and 5 bases at J; junction bases unmatched: 13. Per germline, CDR1 MNHNS and CDR2 SASEGT. The CDR3 consists of 16 residues. The CDR3 DNA reads as TGTGCCAGCAGTGATGAACAGGGGACACTTCGAGACGAGCAGTACTTC. This translates into CASSDEQGTLRDEQYF.

This sequence joins TRBV5-4 and TRBJ2-7, with D hard to call. The V end was cut by 4 bases, the J end by 0 bases, with 14 bases between. The germline V gene encodes CDR1 SGHNT and CDR2 YYREEE (reference sequence). The CDR3 runs to 15 residues. CDR3 DNA: TGTGCCAGCAGCCCGGATTTGAGCCTCTCCTACGAGCAGTACTTC. It yields the protein CASSPDLSLSYEQYF.

This clone has more than one count but fewer than ten. The chain couples TRBV30 to TRBJ1-2, with D perhaps matching TRBD1 (5 bases). This CDR3 has 11 residues. The germline V gene encodes CDR1 GTSNPN and CDR2 SVGIG (reference sequence). Between the trimmed V and J ends, which lost 2 bases and 8 bases, there was a span of 9 bases. The CDR3 is CAWSPQGGYTF. Here the CDR3 DNA reads TGTGCCTGGAGTCCCCAGGGAGGCTACACCTTC.

This clone was observed a handful of times. This rearrangement joins TRBV20-1 to TRBJ2-1, with D hard to call. This CDR3 is 10 amino acids long. Germline V gives CDR1 DFQATT, CDR2 SNEGSKA (reference sequence). V was pared by 6 bases and J by 9 bases, with 9 bases between. The CDR3 reads CSAAKSEQFF. CDR3 bases: TGCAGTGCCGCTAAGAGTGAGCAGTTCTTC.

The chain joins TRBV6-5 to TRBJ2-3; possibly TRBD1 for D (6 bases). The CDR3 is 13 residues long. Germline V gene sequence: CDR1 MNHEY, CDR2 SVGAGI. V was cut by 5 bases and J by 6 bases, with 12 bases left in between. The CDR3: CASSPQGRDTQYF. CDR3 bases: TGTGCCAGCAGTCCTCAGGGGCGGGATACGCAGTATTTT.

V gene TRBV13 combines with J gene TRBJ1-3, with D possibly being TRBD1 (5 bases). The CDR3 is made up of 16 amino acids. The V end lost 5 bases, the J end lost 0 bases, and 14 bases lay between the germline ends. The V gene's germline CDR1 is PRHDT and CDR2 FYEKMQ (reference sequence). The DNA of the CDR3 is TGTGCCAGCAGCCCGACCCCGACAGTCTCTGGAAACACCATATATTTT. It yields the protein CASSPTPTVSGNTIYF. Full variable domain (outside the CDR3, taken from reference TRBV13 and TRBJ1-3): AAGVIQSPRHLIKEKRETATLKCYPIPRHDTVYWYQQGPGQDPQFLISFYEKMQSDKGSIPDRFSAQQFSDYHSELNMSSLELGDSALYFCASSPTPTVSGNTIYFGEGSWLTVV.

The chain has TRBV2 and TRBJ2-1, with D unresolved. Trimming took off 4 bases at V and 11 bases at J, with 12 bases between the two ends. The V gene's germline CDR1 is SNHLY and CDR2 FYNNEI. This CDR3 comprises 12 residues. The DNA for the CDR3 is TGTGCCAGCAGTGCCCGTAAGGTGCAGCAGTTCTTC. As protein: CASSARKVQQFF.

V is TRBV29-1 and J is TRBJ1-1; 7 bases agree with TRBD1. V was clipped by 3 bases and J by 11 bases; unmatched bases: 6. Germline V gives CDR1 SQVTM, CDR2 ANQGSEA. The CDR3 runs to 11 residues. In DNA, the CDR3 is TGCAGCGTTGATGGGGACAGTTATGCTTTCTTT. Protein: CSVDGDSYAFF. The whole variable domain, remainder taken from reference TRBV29-1 and TRBJ1-1, is SAVISQKPSRDICQRGTSLTIQCQVDSQVTMMFWYRQQPGQSLTLIATANQGSEATYESGFVIDKFPISRPNLTFSTLTVSNMSPEDSSIYLCSVDGDSYAFFGQGTRLTVV.

The rearrangement uses TRBV30 and TRBJ2-7; the D gene could be TRBD1 or TRBD2 (5 bases each). V lost 1 base and J lost 3, with 19 bases in between. This CDR3 has 16 amino acids. Germline V CDR1 and CDR2: GTSNPN, SVGIG (reference sequence). The CDR3 DNA follows: TGTGCCTGGAGTGGTTGGGACGGTGGGGCCTACTACGAGCAGTACTTC. Translated: CAWSGWDGGAYYEQYF.

The V and J genes are TRBV21-1 and TRBJ2-1; TRBD2, the D gene given by the table, was not confirmed from the DNA. TRBV21-1 is designated a pseudogene. The CDR3 spans 18 residues. The CDR3 reads CASSKVQPGLAVENEQFF. The CDR3 DNA follows: TGTGCCAGCAGCAAAGTCCAACCGGGACTAGCGGTAGAGAATGAGCAGTTCTTC.

The chain has TRBV10-3 and TRBJ2-7, with D perhaps matching TRBD1 (5 bases). The germline V and J ends were trimmed by 8 bases and 0 bases, with 8 bases remaining between them. The CDR3 totals 12 residues. CDR1 is ENHRY and CDR2 is SYGVKD in the germline V gene. The CDR3 is CAIQGSSYEQYF. CDR3 DNA: TGTGCCATCCAGGGCAGCTCCTACGAGCAGTACTTC.

In its sample, this clone was seen a few times. Other DNA sequences in this specimen translate into the identical CDR3. The chain joins TRBV9 to TRBJ2-1; 9 positions agree with TRBD2. After removal of 0 bases from V and 4 bases from J, the junction contained 2 bases not matched to a gene. The CDR3 has 15 residues. Germline V lookup: CDR1 SGDLS, CDR2 YYNGEE. CDR3 coding DNA: TGTGCCAGCAGCGTAGGCGGGAGGGATTACAATGAGCAGTTCTTC. It specifies CASSVGGRDYNEQFF.

The chain uses TRBV4-1 and TRBJ2-3; TRBD1 agrees at 8 bases. The CDR3 runs 17 residues. Germline V gene sequence: CDR1 MGHRA, CDR2 YSYEKL. Trimming cost V 0 bases and J 2 bases; bases outside gene matches: 7. CDR3 in amino acids: CASSQEARGLPTDTQYF. The CDR3 bases are TGCGCCAGCAGCCAAGAAGCCAGGGGGCTGCCCACAGATACGCAGTATTTT.

CDR3 sequence: CATQGPQETQYF. CDR3 DNA: TGTGCCACCCAGGGCCCTCAAGAGACCCAGTACTTC. The V call is TRBV10-3, the J call TRBJ2-5; a weak D match, TRBD1 (5 bases). This CDR3 is 12 amino acids long. Trimming pared 10 bases from V and 2 bases from J, leaving 11 bases between. Germline V gives CDR1 ENHRY, CDR2 SYGVKD.

The J gene is TRBJ1-1, the V gene TRBV10-3, with TRBD1 matching over 7 bases. Unmatched junction bases numbered 10, after V lost 3 bases and J lost 12 bases. Germline-derived CDR1 and CDR2 are ENHRY and SYGVKD. The CDR3 has 13 amino acids. CDR3 in DNA: TGTGCCATCAGTGACTCAGGGGGACGTGGTCCTTTCTTT. Its translation is CAISDSGGRGPFF.

This chain connects TRBV29-1 to TRBJ1-2; TRBD1 matches at 7 bases. The CDR3 covers 13 residues. V shed 3 bases, J shed 8 bases, and the junction held 9 bases outside the gene matches. In germline, CDR1 is SQVTM, CDR2 ANQGSEA. The DNA of the CDR3 is TGCAGCGTTGAGGGTGACAGGGCTTACGGCTACACCTTC. As protein: CSVEGDRAYGYTF.